These T cell receptor beta chains were read from a single sample in a study of CD8 T cells in ankylosing spondylitis. TCRdb passed the 5' RACE reads through MiXCR, listing each CDR3 protein once. The sample has some 240,000 distinct CDR3 sequences, approximately 9% seen once; the top ten hold 6.8%. The sample comprised blood, either unsorted or a sorted T cell fraction (not recorded which). All receptors come from a male donor with ankylosing spondylitis or in good health (not recorded which). CDR3s include the opening cysteine and the closing phenylalanine or tryptophan. D genes are given only for firm matches. Part of the rows lack a size; the others show once, few, many or a class for expanded clones.

j_call d_call clone_size v_call cdr3_nt cdr3_aa
TRBJ2-5 . many TRBV11-1 TGTGCCAGCAGCTTAGCGTGGGACGGGTCTTATGTCATGGAGACCCAGTACTTC CASSLAWDGSYVMETQYF
TRBJ2-2 . many TRBV27 TGTGCCAGCAGTCCGCCTGGAGGCCCAAACACCGGGGAGCTGTTTTTT CASSPPGGPNTGELFF
TRBJ1-6 TRBD1 many TRBV2 TGTGCCAGCAGTGACTCGACAGGGGATTATTCACCCCTCCACTTT CASSDSTGDYSPLHF
TRBJ2-3 . . TRBV27 TGTGCCAGCAAGCTACTTCAGGTTGCAGATACGCAGTATTTT CASKLLQVADTQYF
TRBJ2-3 . many TRBV11-2 TGTGCCAGCAGCTTGATCGGGTTTGCAGATACGCAGTATTTT CASSLIGFADTQYF
TRBJ2-1 . many TRBV10-3 TGTGCCATCAGCCAGGGGGGCTACAATGAGCAGTTCTTC CAISQGGYNEQFF
TRBJ2-1 . many TRBV14 TGTGCCAGCAGCCAAGATTACGGGGAAGGGGAGCAGTTCTTC CASSQDYGEGEQFF
TRBJ2-4 TRBD2 . TRBV19 TGTGCCAGTACCGAAAAGACTAGCGGGGGTGTAGCCAAAAACATTCAGTACTTC CASTEKTSGGVAKNIQYF
TRBJ2-3 . . TRBV7-8 TGTGCCAGCAGCTTCAGCCCGGGGGCCATAGATACGCAGTATTTT CASSFSPGAIDTQYF
TRBJ2-1 TRBD2 few TRBV7-9 TGTGCCAGCAGCTTAACTAGCGGACTATTCTACAATGAGCAGTTCTTC CASSLTSGLFYNEQFF
TRBJ2-1 TRBD2 few TRBV12-3/TRBV12-4 TGTGCCAGCAGTCCTGGACTAGCGGGAGTTGGTGAGCAGTTCTTC CASSPGLAGVGEQFF
TRBJ2-2 TRBD2 . TRBV20-1 TGCAGTGCTAGAGATTTGCGACTAGCGGGAGGTAACACCGGGGAGCTGTTTTTT CSARDLRLAGGNTGELFF
TRBJ2-4 . many TRBV5-1 TGCGCCAGCAGCTTGGGTAGACGGCTAGCCAAAAACATTCAGTACTTC CASSLGRRLAKNIQYF
TRBJ2-1 . many TRBV7-2 TGTGCCAGCAGCTTAGGGAACGGGAAGCAGTTCTTC CASSLGNGKQFF
TRBJ2-5 . many TRBV20-1 TGCAGTGCTAGTTCCCCTCAAGAGACCCAGTACTTC CSASSPQETQYF